One sample yielded the 18 T cell receptor beta chains listed below, sequenced in a study of T cells after yellow fever vaccination. MiXCR, run by TCRdb on the 5' RACE reads, gives a single entry per CDR3 protein. The data hold under 550,000 distinct CDR3 sequences, with around a fifth observed a single time. The specimen was PBMCs, collected roughly 23 days after the first yellow fever vaccination. The origin of the receptors is a man aged 18 to 29 who received the YFV17D yellow fever vaccine.

The CDR3 DNA sequence: TGCAGTGCTAGAGCGCGGGGGCTTGGTAACTATGGCTACACCTTC. It yields the protein CSARARGLGNYGYTF. The J gene is TRBJ1-2, the V gene TRBV20-1, with a tentative D call TRBD1 (6 bases). The CDR3 extends over 15 amino acids. Trimming cost V 1 base and J 1 base, with 13 bases left between them. The germline V gene has CDR1 DFQATT and CDR2 SNEGSKA (reference sequence).

This chain's CDR3 is CASSYGQGASSGNTIYF. As DNA, the CDR3 is TGTGCCAGCAGTTACGGACAGGGGGCGAGCTCTGGAAACACCATATATTTT. The rearrangement links TRBV6-5 to TRBJ1-3; TRBD1 matches 11 bases. CDR3 size: 17 residues. Germline trimming cut 2 bases from V and 0 bases from J; bases unmatched to any gene: 3. The germline V gene has CDR1 MNHEY and CDR2 SVGAGI.

This clonotype was observed a few times. The V and J genes are TRBV20-1 and TRBJ1-5; D remains unclear. Trimming removed 3 bases from V and 3 bases from J, with 9 bases in between. CDR1 and CDR2 (germline): DFQATT, SNEGSKA (reference sequence). The CDR3 contains 13 residues. This CDR3 is CSASRRFNQPQHF. CDR3 nucleotides: TGCAGTGCTAGTCGTAGGTTCAATCAGCCCCAGCATTTT.

The gene calls are TRBV7-9 and TRBJ1-1, with D perhaps TRBD1 (6 bases). Between the trimmed V and J ends, which lost 6 bases and 4 bases, there was a span of 12 bases. CDR1 is SEHNR and CDR2 is FQNEAQ in the germline V gene (reference sequence). The CDR3 has 13 amino acids. The CDR3 region has the DNA TGTGCCAGCAGAGACCAGGGGCTCACTGAAGCTTTCTTT. This sequence encodes CASRDQGLTEAFF.

V gene TRBV15 combines with J gene TRBJ2-7, with a possible D match to TRBD2 (5 bases). The V gene's germline CDR1 is LNHNV and CDR2 YYDKDF (reference sequence). With 2 bases removed from V and 7 bases from J, the gap between germline ends came to 12 bases. The CDR3 loop spans 13 amino acids. CDR3 coding DNA: TGTGCCACCAGCAGACTAGCTGAAGGTGAGCAGTACTTC. Translation: CATSRLAEGEQYF.

This clonotype was seen more than once but under ten times. The J gene is TRBJ2-5, the V gene TRBV5-1; D not certain. V was trimmed by 2 bases and J by 0 bases, leaving 14 bases between them. This CDR3 contains 16 residues. Germline-derived CDR1 and CDR2 are SGHRS and YFSETQ. This chain's CDR3 is CASSFNLAEYQETQYF. The CDR3 DNA is TGCGCCAGCAGCTTTAACCTTGCCGAGTACCAAGAGACCCAGTACTTC.

This clonotype was detected a few times. V and J are TRBV7-9 and TRBJ1-2, with D tentatively TRBD1 (5 bases). Germline V gene data show CDR1 as SEHNR and CDR2 as FQNEAQ (reference sequence). V was pared by 2 bases and J by 4 bases, with 17 bases between. The CDR3 covers 16 residues. The CDR3 region is CASSLRLRGRSYGYTF. CDR3 nucleotides: TGTGCCAGCAGCTTACGGTTGAGGGGTAGGAGCTATGGCTACACCTTC.

This clonotype was counted at least ten times. The chain employs TRBV11-2 and TRBJ2-7, with D unresolved. Trimming took 2 bases from V and 1 from J, leaving 6 bases between them. Germline values: CDR1 SGHAT, CDR2 FQNNGV. CDR3 size: 13 residues. CDR3 sequence (DNA): TGTGCCAGCAGCTTATTACTGTCCTACGAGCAGTACTTC. This codes for CASSLLLSYEQYF.

This clonotype was detected only a few times. The chain uses TRBV5-1 and TRBJ2-1, with D perhaps matching TRBD2 (7 bases). This CDR3 comprises 18 residues. The germline CDR1 and CDR2 sequences are SGHRS and YFSETQ. V was cut by 4 bases and J by 10 bases, with 30 bases left in between. CDR3 in DNA: TGCGCCAGCAGCCTTGGGCCCCTGGGGGCGGGGGCCGGTTGGGAGCAGTTCTTC. This gives the protein CASSLGPLGAGAGWEQFF.

This chain joins TRBV12-3 or TRBV12-4 and TRBJ2-5, with TRBD2 matching over 15 bases. This CDR3 is 17 amino acids long. V lost 6 bases, J lost 1 base, and 6 bases stayed unmatched. CDR3 in DNA: TGTGCCAGCAGAAGGGGACTAGCGGGGGGCCTCCAAGAGACCCAGTACTTC. Protein: CASRRGLAGGLQETQYF.

V is TRBV11-2 and J is TRBJ1-3, with D unclear. V was clipped by 8 bases and J by 2 bases, with 13 bases between them. Germline-derived CDR1 and CDR2 are SGHAT and FQNNGV. The CDR3 totals 14 residues. The CDR3 sequence is CASRRVSTGNTIYF. CDR3 DNA sequence: TGTGCCAGCCGTCGGGTGTCGACTGGAAACACCATATATTTT.

This clonotype appeared a single time. The genes are TRBV7-9 and TRBJ1-2; TRBD1 aligns across 7 bases. The length of the CDR3 is 15 residues. From germline, CDR1 is SEHNR and CDR2 FQNEAQ (reference sequence). Unmatched junction bases numbered 8, after V lost 4 bases and J lost 3 bases. CDR3 amino acids: CASSSLGTEDYGYTF. CDR3 nucleotide sequence: TGTGCCAGCAGCTCCCTAGGGACAGAAGACTATGGCTACACCTTC.

This clonotype was seen a few times. This sequence joins TRBV4-1 and TRBJ1-5, with D uncertain. The germline gives CDR1 MGHRA, CDR2 YSYEKL. Trimming removed 4 bases from V and 11 bases from J, with 21 bases in between. The CDR3 length is 15 residues. The CDR3 protein is CASSRDPLFESSQHF. For the CDR3, the DNA is TGCGCCAGCAGCCGAGACCCTCTCTTCGAGTCATCCCAGCATTTT.

This sequence joins TRBV5-6 and TRBJ2-2, with 7 bases identical to TRBD1. Per germline, CDR1 SGHDT and CDR2 YYEEEE. The CDR3 covers 15 residues. J gave up 3 bases and V 4 bases, and 6 bases lay outside the gene matches. The chain's CDR3 is CASSPGTDYTGELFF. CDR3 bases: TGTGCCAGCAGCCCCGGGACAGATTACACCGGGGAGCTGTTTTTT.

The chain employs TRBV20-1 and TRBJ1-2; TRBD1 agrees at 7 bases. CDR3 length: 14 amino acids. Germline loops: CDR1 DFQATT, CDR2 SNEGSKA (reference sequence). V lost 2 bases, J lost 3 bases, and 6 bases stayed unmatched. CDR3 DNA sequence: TGCAGTGCTAGAATTACAGGGGCTTACTATGGCTACACCTTC. Amino acid sequence: CSARITGAYYGYTF.

This clonotype came up a few times. The chain recombines TRBV20-1 with TRBJ1-6; perhaps TRBD1 as D (6 bases). Germline values: CDR1 DFQATT, CDR2 SNEGSKA (reference sequence). The CDR3 sequence is 14 residues long. The germline V and J ends were trimmed by 1 base and 10 bases, with 14 bases remaining between them. CDR3 sequence (DNA): TGCAGTGCTAGAGTCGTCGGTGGGGGCTCACCCCTCCACTTT. It encodes CSARVVGGGSPLHF.

The chain links TRBV12-3 or TRBV12-4 to TRBJ2-2, with 7 bases identical to TRBD1. Losses at the gene ends were 3 bases for V and 4 bases for J; bases not matched to a gene: 5. This CDR3 comprises 15 residues. CDR3 sequence: CASSFGDRATGELFF. In nucleotides, the CDR3 is TGTGCCAGCAGTTTTGGAGACAGGGCCACCGGGGAGCTGTTTTTT.

The gene calls are TRBV19 and TRBJ1-1; weak D call: TRBD1 (6 bases). Germline CDR1 is LNHDA and CDR2 is SQIVND (reference sequence). Trimming shortened V by 5 bases and J by 1 base, and 11 bases separated the two germline ends. The CDR3 spans 14 residues. The CDR3 nucleotides read TGTGCCAGTAGTCGGGGGGCCGAGAACACTGAAGCTTTCTTT. Encoded protein: CASSRGAENTEAFF.